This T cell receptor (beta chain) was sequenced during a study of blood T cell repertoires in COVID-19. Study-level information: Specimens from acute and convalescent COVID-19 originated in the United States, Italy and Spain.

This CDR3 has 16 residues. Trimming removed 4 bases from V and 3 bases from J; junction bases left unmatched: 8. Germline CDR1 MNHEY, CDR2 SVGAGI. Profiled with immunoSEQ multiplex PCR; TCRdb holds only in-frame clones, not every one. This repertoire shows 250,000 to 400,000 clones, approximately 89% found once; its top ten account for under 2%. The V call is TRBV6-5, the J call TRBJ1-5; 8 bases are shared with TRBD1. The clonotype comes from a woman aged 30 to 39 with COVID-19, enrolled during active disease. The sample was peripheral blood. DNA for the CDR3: TGTGCCAGCAGTTCCCTCGGACAGGGCGACAATCAGCCCCAGCATTTT. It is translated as CASSSLGQGDNQPQHF.